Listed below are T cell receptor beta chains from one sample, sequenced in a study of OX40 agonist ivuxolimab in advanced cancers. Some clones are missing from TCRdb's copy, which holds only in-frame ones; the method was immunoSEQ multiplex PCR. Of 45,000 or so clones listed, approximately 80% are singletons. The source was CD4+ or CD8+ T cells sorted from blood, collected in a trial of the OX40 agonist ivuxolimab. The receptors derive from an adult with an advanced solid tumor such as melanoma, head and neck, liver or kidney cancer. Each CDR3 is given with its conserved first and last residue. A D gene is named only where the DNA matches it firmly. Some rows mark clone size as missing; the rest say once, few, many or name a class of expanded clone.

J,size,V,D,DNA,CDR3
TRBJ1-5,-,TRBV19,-,TGTGCCAGTAGTGGGGCGAAGCAGCCCCAGCATTTT,CASSGAKQPQHF
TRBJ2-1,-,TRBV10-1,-,TGCGCCAGACCCGATCGGGAAAGGGGGAATGAGCAGTTCTTC,CARPDRERGNEQFF
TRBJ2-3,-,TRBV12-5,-,TGTGCTAGTGGCCCAAACAGGGCATTCAGCACAGATACGCAGTATTTT,CASGPNRAFSTDTQYF
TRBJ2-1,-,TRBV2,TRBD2,TGTGCCAGCAGCGGGACGGGGGGGGCCTACGCAGAGCAGTTCTTC,CASSGTGGAYAEQFF
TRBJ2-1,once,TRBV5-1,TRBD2,TGCGCCAGCAGCTTAAGCGGGACCCTCGATGAGCAGTTCTTC,CASSLSGTLDEQFF
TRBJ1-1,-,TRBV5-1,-,TGCGCCAGCGGAGCGCGGGTCGACACTGAAGCTTTCTTT,CASGARVDTEAFF
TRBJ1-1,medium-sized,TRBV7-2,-,TGTGCCAGCCAGATGTTGACTGAAGCTTTCTTT,CASQMLTEAFF
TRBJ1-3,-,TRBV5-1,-,TGCGCCAGCAGCTTGTCAGGGGATGGAAACACCATATATTTT,CASSLSGDGNTIYF
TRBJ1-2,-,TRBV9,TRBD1,TGTGCCAGCGGGGGACAGGGGGCGGACTATGGCTACACCTTC,CASGGQGADYGYTF
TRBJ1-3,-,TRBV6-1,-,TGTGCCAGCAGCATACAGGTGGAGACTGGAAACACCATATATTTT,CASSIQVETGNTIYF
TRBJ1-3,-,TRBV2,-,TGTGCCAGCACCCAAGAAGGGTTTGGAAACACCATATATTTT,CASTQEGFGNTIYF
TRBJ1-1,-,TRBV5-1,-,TGCGCCAGCAGCGGAGGGAGGAACACTGAAGCTTTCTTT,CASSGGRNTEAFF
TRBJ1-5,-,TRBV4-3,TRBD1,TGCGCCAGCAGCCAAGAGGCGACAGGGGGCTCGTCCCCCCAGCATTTT,CASSQEATGGSSPQHF
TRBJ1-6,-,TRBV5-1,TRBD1,TGCGCCAGCAGACCGGAGGGGACAGCCTATAATTCACCCCTCCACTTT,CASRPEGTAYNSPLHF
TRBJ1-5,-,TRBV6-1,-,TGTGCCAGCACTACTCACAGGGTTGGAGAGCCCCAGCATTTT,CASTTHRVGEPQHF
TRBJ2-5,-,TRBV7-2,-,TGTGCCAGCAGCCCCCGTAGGGATCGGGAGACCCAGTACTTC,CASSPRRDRETQYF
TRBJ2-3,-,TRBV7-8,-,TGTGCCAGCAGCTTAGAGGCAGGCACAGATACGCAGTATTTT,CASSLEAGTDTQYF
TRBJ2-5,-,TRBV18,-,TGTGCCAGCTCCCTGACGGTACAGGCGTTCCAAGAGACCCAGTACTTC,CASSLTVQAFQETQYF
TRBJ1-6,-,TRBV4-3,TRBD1,TGCGCCAGCAGCCAGGGACAGGGTGGTTCACCCCTCCACTTT,CASSQGQGGSPLHF
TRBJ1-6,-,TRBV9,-,TGTGCCAGCAGCCCTAGGGGGGGTGGTTCACCCCTCCACTTT,CASSPRGGGSPLHF
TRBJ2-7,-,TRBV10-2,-,TGCGCCAGCCGTAATCCTAGTACCTACGAGCAGTACTTC,CASRNPSTYEQYF
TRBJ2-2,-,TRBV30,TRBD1,TGTGCCTGGAGCTCGGGACAGGACGGGGAGCTGTTTTTT,CAWSSGQDGELFF
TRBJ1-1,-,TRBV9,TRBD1,TGTGCCAGCAGCATCGGACAGGGAACTGAAGCTTTCTTT,CASSIGQGTEAFF
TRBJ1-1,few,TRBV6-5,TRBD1,TGTGCCAGCAGTCCCCTCGGGCAGGGGGGCACTGAAGCTTTCTTT,CASSPLGQGGTEAFF
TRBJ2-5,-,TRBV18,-,TGTGCCAGCTCACCAACTAGGACCAACCAAGAGACCCAGTACTTC,CASSPTRTNQETQYF
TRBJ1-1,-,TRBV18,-,TGTGCCAGCTCACCGACCGGGACAACAGGTACTGAAGCTTTCTTT,CASSPTGTTGTEAFF
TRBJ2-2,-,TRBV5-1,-,TGCGCCAGCAGCTTGGGCGGGGAAAACACCGGGGAGCTGTTTTTT,CASSLGGENTGELFF
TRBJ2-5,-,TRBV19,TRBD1,TGTGCCACCTCCCGACAGGGGGCAAGGGAGACCCAGTACTTC,CATSRQGARETQYF
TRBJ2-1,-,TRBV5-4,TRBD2,TGTGCCAGCAGCTTAAGAGCGGGGGGGTACAATGAGCAGTTCTTC,CASSLRAGGYNEQFF
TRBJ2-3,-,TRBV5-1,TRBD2,TGCGCCAGCAGCTTCGCGGGACTAGCCACAGATACGCAGTATTTT,CASSFAGLATDTQYF
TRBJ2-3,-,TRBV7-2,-,TGTGCCAGCAGCCTACCAGGGTCAGATACGCAGTATTTT,CASSLPGSDTQYF
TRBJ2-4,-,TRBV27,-,TGTGCCAGCAGCCTCAAGACAGGCATGGCCAAAAACATTCAGTACTTC,CASSLKTGMAKNIQYF
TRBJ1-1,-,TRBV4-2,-,TGTGCCAGCAGCCAGGGAGGAGGTTTGAAGGCTGAAGCTTTCTTT,CASSQGGGLKAEAFF
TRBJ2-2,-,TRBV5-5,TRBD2,TGTGCCAGCAGCCAAATTCTAGCGGGGATCACCGGGGAGCTGTTTTTT,CASSQILAGITGELFF
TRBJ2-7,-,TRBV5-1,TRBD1,TGCGCCAGCAGCTCTCCGGGACAGACCTACGAGCAGTACTTC,CASSSPGQTYEQYF
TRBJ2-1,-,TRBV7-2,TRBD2,TGTGCCAGCAGCTTAGTTGGGGCTAGCGGATACAATGAGCAGTTCTTC,CASSLVGASGYNEQFF
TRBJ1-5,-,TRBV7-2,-,TGTGCCAGCAGCTTAGCTAGTGTCAATCAGCCCCAGCATTTT,CASSLASVNQPQHF
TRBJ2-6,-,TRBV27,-,TGTGCCAGCAGTTCCCACCACCGCTCTGGGGCCAACGTCCTGACTTTC,CASSSHHRSGANVLTF
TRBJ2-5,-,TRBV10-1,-,TGCGCCAGCAGTGAGTCGGGTCAAGAGACCCAGTACTTC,CASSESGQETQYF
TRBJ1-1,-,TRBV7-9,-,TGTGCCAGCAGCTTATCTGTCAACACTGAAGCTTTCTTT,CASSLSVNTEAFF
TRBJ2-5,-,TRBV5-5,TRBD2,TGTGCCAGCAGCGCGGGACTACAAGAGACCCAGTACTTC,CASSAGLQETQYF
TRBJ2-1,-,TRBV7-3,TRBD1,TGTGCCAGCAGCCCAAGGACAGGGAGAACCCAGAGAAATGAGCAGTTCTTC,CASSPRTGRTQRNEQFF
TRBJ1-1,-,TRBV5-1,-,TGCGCCAGCAGCTTGGGGGACACTGAAGCTTTCTTT,CASSLGDTEAFF
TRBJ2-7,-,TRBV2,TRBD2,TGTGCCAGCAGTGTGGGACTAGCGGTAACCTACGAGCAGTACTTC,CASSVGLAVTYEQYF
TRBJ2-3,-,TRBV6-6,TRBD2,TGTGCCAGCAGTTACGGCGGGAGCGGCACAGATACGCAGTATTTT,CASSYGGSGTDTQYF
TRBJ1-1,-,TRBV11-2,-,TGTGCCAGCAGCTTAGAATGGGGTCGGGGCACTGAAGCTTTCTTT,CASSLEWGRGTEAFF
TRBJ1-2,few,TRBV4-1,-,TGCGCCAGCAGCCAAACGGGGGAGCGTGGCTACACCTTC,CASSQTGERGYTF